Listed below are T cell receptor beta chains from one sample, sequenced in a study of T cells after yellow fever vaccination. Via MiXCR, TCRdb re-called the 5' RACE reads, giving one row per CDR3 protein. The table includes some 560,000 distinct CDR3 sequences, approximately 16% detected once. The source material was PBMCs, sampled 5 to 6 days after the first yellow fever vaccination. Receptors were obtained from a man younger than 35 who received the YFV17D yellow fever vaccine. CDR3s include the opening cysteine and the closing phenylalanine or tryptophan. The D gene is left open where the match is weak. A clone size is listed for some rows: how often the clone was seen (once, few, many), or a class if it is expanded.

size,D,V,J,CDR3,DNA
NA,TRBD2,TRBV6-2/TRBV6-3,TRBJ2-1,CASTPGGRGEQFF,TGTGCCAGCACCCCGGGAGGGCGCGGTGAGCAGTTCTTC
NA,TRBD1,TRBV20-1,TRBJ1-4,CSARWDRAEKLFF,TGCAGTGCTAGGTGGGACAGGGCTGAAAAACTGTTTTTT
few,NA,TRBV7-9,TRBJ2-7,CASSPPLDYEQYF,TGTGCCAGCAGCCCCCCCCTCGACTACGAGCAGTACTTC
few,TRBD2,TRBV29-1,TRBJ2-2,CSVEVGGGLDTGELFF,TGCAGCGTTGAAGTCGGGGGGGGGCTCGATACCGGGGAGCTGTTTTTT
NA,NA,TRBV10-3,TRBJ2-1,CAIRQGSSHNEQFF,TGTGCCATCAGGCAGGGGTCCTCACACAATGAGCAGTTCTTC
NA,NA,TRBV2,TRBJ1-3,CASSEAANTIYF,TGTGCCAGCAGTGAAGCCGCAAACACCATATATTTT
few,NA,TRBV15,TRBJ2-7,CATSDTTTSYEQYF,TGTGCCACCAGCGACACGACTACCTCCTACGAGCAGTACTTC
many,TRBD2,TRBV9,TRBJ2-2,CASSVDLAGGLGELFF,TGTGCCAGCAGCGTAGACCTAGCGGGGGGCCTCGGGGAGCTGTTTTTT
few,TRBD1,TRBV6-5,TRBJ1-2,CASVVQGPLGYTF,TGTGCCAGCGTTGTACAGGGGCCCCTGGGCTACACCTTC
few,NA,TRBV11-2,TRBJ1-1,CASSLRRGSTEAFF,TGTGCCAGCAGCTTAAGGCGTGGGAGCACTGAAGCTTTCTTT